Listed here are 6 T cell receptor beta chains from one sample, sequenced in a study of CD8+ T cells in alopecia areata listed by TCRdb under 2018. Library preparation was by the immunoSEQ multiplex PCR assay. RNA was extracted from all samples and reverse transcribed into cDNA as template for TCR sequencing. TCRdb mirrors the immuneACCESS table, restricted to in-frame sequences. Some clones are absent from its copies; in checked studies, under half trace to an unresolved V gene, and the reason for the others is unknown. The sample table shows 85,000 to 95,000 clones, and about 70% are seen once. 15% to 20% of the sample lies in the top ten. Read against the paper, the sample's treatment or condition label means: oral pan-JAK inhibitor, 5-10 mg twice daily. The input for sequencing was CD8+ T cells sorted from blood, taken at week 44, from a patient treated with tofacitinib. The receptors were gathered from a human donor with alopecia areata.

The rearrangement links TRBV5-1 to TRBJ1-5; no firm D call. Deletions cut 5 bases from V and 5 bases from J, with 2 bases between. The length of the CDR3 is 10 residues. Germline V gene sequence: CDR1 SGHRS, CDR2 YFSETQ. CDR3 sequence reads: CASSHQPQHF. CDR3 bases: TGCGCCAGCAGTCATCAGCCCCAGCATTTT.

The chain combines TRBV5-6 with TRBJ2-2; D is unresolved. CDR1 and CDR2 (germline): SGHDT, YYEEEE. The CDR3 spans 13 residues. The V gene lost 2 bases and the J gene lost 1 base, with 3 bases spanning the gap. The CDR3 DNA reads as TGTGCCAGCAGCTTCGGGAACACCGGGGAGCTGTTTTTT. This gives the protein CASSFGNTGELFF.

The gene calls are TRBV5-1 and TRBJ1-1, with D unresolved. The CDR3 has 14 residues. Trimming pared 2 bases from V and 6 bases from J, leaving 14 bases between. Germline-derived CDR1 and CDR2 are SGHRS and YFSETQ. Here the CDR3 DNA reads TGCGCCAGCAGCTTTTTTACTTCAGGTTCTGAAGCTTTCTTT. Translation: CASSFFTSGSEAFF.

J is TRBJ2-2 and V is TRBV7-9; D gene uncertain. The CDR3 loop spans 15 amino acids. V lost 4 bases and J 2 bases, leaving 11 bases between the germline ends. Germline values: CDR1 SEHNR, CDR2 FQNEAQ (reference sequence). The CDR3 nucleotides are TGTGCCAGCAGCTCGAGTTCTGGTAACACCGGGGAGCTGTTTTTT. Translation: CASSSSSGNTGELFF.

CDR3 residues: CASSPGGNFQETQYF. The CDR3 nucleotides are TGTGCCAGCAGCCCGGGCGGTAATTTTCAAGAGACCCAGTACTTC. This chain uses TRBV14 with TRBJ2-5; D is undetermined. The ends were cut back, 4 bases at V and 2 bases at J, with 14 bases in the middle. The CDR3 sequence is 15 residues long. Germline V gene sequence: CDR1 SGHDN, CDR2 FVKESK.

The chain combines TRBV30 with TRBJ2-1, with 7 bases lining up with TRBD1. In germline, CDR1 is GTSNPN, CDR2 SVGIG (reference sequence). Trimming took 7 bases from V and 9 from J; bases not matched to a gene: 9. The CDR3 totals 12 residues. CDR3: CASRQGNGEQFF. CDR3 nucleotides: TGTGCCTCACGACAGGGTAACGGTGAGCAGTTCTTC.